These 8 T cell receptor beta chains were all obtained from the same sample, sequenced in a study of blood T cell repertoires in COVID-19. TCRdb's table, derived via immunoSEQ multiplex PCR, lists solely in-frame clones and lacks some. The sample consists of 75,000 to 85,000 clones, roughly 88% of them appearing once. The sample consisted of peripheral blood. Source of these receptors: a human donor in a cohort sampled during active COVID-19.

The rearrangement uses TRBV19 and TRBJ1-2; the D gene is possibly TRBD1 (6 bases). Trimming removed 9 bases at V and 6 bases at J, with 20 bases between. The germline V gene has CDR1 LNHDA and CDR2 SQIVND (reference sequence). CDR3 size: 14 residues. The CDR3 reads CASRATGRGDGYTF. In nucleotides, the CDR3 is TGTGCCAGCCGTGCCACAGGGAGGGGAGATGGCTACACCTTC.

The chain uses TRBV7-9 and TRBJ1-3; D not certain. This CDR3 spans 11 amino acids. In germline, CDR1 is SEHNR, CDR2 FQNEAQ (reference sequence). The V and J ends lost 3 bases and 8 bases respectively, with 5 bases between them. In nucleotides, the CDR3 is TGTGCCAGCAGCTTGAGTGACACCATATATTTT. It codes for CASSLSDTIYF.

The V and J genes are TRBV25-1 and TRBJ2-5, with D maybe TRBD1 (6 bases). V lost 6 bases to trimming and J lost 2 bases, with 10 bases between them. The CDR3 length is 13 residues. Germline V gene sequence: CDR1 MGHDK, CDR2 SYGVNS. As DNA, the CDR3 is TGTGCCAGCAGAGGACAGTTACAAGAGACCCAGTACTTC. Protein: CASRGQLQETQYF.

The rearrangement joins TRBV7-3 to TRBJ2-1, with a weak D call TRBD2 (5 bases). There are 15 residues in the CDR3. V lost 0 bases and J 0 bases, leaving 6 bases between the germline ends. CDR1 SGHTA and CDR2 FQGTGA come from the germline V gene. CDR3 sequence (DNA): TGTGCCAGCAGCTTAACCGGGGACTCCTACAATGAGCAGTTCTTC. Translating it yields CASSLTGDSYNEQFF.

The chain carries TRBV10-3 and TRBJ1-3; 9 bases are shared with TRBD1. The CDR3 sequence is 14 residues long. The V gene's germline CDR1 is ENHRY and CDR2 SYGVKD. V lost 6 bases, J lost 2 bases, and 2 bases stayed unmatched. CDR3 DNA sequence: TGTGCCATCAGACAGGGGGCCCCTGGAAACACCATATATTTT. Its protein is CAIRQGAPGNTIYF.

The rearrangement uses TRBV6-2 or TRBV6-3 and TRBJ2-1, with TRBD1 as a possible D gene (5 bases). V lost 2 bases and J lost 4, with 12 bases in between. Germline values: CDR1 MNHEY, CDR2 SVGEGT. CDR3 size: 15 residues. DNA of the CDR3: TGTGCCAGCAGTTACGAAGGGGTGGGGTACAATGAGCAGTTCTTC. As protein: CASSYEGVGYNEQFF.

The rearrangement links TRBV7-7 to TRBJ2-2, with TRBD1 identical over 9 bases. Germline V gives CDR1 SSHAT, CDR2 FNYEAQ (reference sequence). There are 16 residues in the CDR3. J lost 6 bases, V lost 1 base, and 6 bases had no gene match. The CDR3 loop is CASSLGGQGFAGELFF. DNA for the CDR3: TGTGCCAGCAGCTTAGGGGGACAGGGATTCGCCGGGGAGCTGTTTTTT.

The genes are TRBV9 and TRBJ2-3; 7 nucleotides line up with TRBD1. This CDR3 has 14 residues. The trim removed 3 bases at V and 2 bases at J, leaving 3 bases unmatched. In germline, CDR1 is SGDLS, CDR2 YYNGEE. CDR3 sequence reads: CASSGQGSTDTQYF. In DNA form, the CDR3 reads TGTGCCAGCAGCGGACAGGGATCCACAGATACGCAGTATTTT.